These T cell receptor beta chains were read from a single sample in a study of response to subunit inactivated influenza vaccine. One entry per CDR3 protein results from TCRdb running MiXCR on the RT-PCR reads. The sample shows hundreds of thousands of distinct CDR3 sequences, 15% to 18% of them seen only once. Material: PBMCs from blood, obtained roughly 12 days after vaccination. Every receptor here comes from a man over 45 who received an inactivated influenza vaccine. Each CDR3 is given with its conserved first and last residue. A D gene is named only where the DNA matches it firmly. Some rows have no size entry. The others give once, few or many, or a class for an expanded clone.

clone_size	j_call	d_call	v_call	cdr3_aa	cdr3_nt
few	TRBJ2-1	-	TRBV5-5	CASSGVGGSYNEQFF	TGTGCCAGCAGCGGCGTAGGGGGCTCCTACAATGAGCAGTTCTTC
few	TRBJ2-5	-	TRBV10-3	CAISVGEETQYF	TGTGCCATCAGTGTTGGGGAAGAGACCCAGTACTTC
-	TRBJ2-7	TRBD2	TRBV15	CATSRDWTSGGKEQYF	TGTGCCACCAGCAGAGATTGGACTAGCGGGGGTAAGGAGCAGTACTTC
many	TRBJ1-2	-	TRBV6-5	CASSYSQGNYGYTF	TGTGCCAGCAGTTACTCCCAGGGGAACTATGGCTACACCTTC
-	TRBJ2-5	TRBD2	TRBV20-1	CSAASLAGEETQYF	TGCAGTGCTGCCTCTCTAGCGGGAGAGGAGACCCAGTACTTC
-	TRBJ2-1	-	TRBV25-1	CASSGNQGWSSYNEQFF	TGTGCCAGCAGTGGGAACCAGGGATGGAGCTCCTACAATGAGCAGTTCTTC
-	TRBJ2-1	TRBD2	TRBV20-1	CSAAVSGGFGTEQFF	TGCAGTGCGGCGGTCAGCGGGGGTTTTGGGACTGAGCAGTTCTTC
few	TRBJ2-5	-	TRBV6-2/TRBV6-3	CASREGVSQETQYF	TGTGCCAGCCGAGAGGGGGTTTCCCAAGAGACCCAGTACTTC
few	TRBJ1-1	-	TRBV20-1	CSARGREGTEAFF	TGCAGTGCCAGGGGTAGGGAGGGCACTGAAGCTTTCTTT
-	TRBJ2-7	-	TRBV9	CASSVDPTGLSYEQYF	TGTGCCAGCAGCGTAGACCCTACAGGTCTCTCCTACGAGCAGTACTTC
-	TRBJ2-7	TRBD1	TRBV7-8	CASSLAGTDGRYF	TGTGCCAGCAGCTTAGCCGGGACAGACGGCAGGTACTTC
-	TRBJ2-1	TRBD2	TRBV29-1	CSVEATGGPSNEQFF	TGCAGCGTTGAGGCAACGGGGGGGCCGAGCAATGAGCAGTTCTTC
-	TRBJ2-2	-	TRBV12-3/TRBV12-4	CASSLEGGLGGELFF	TGTGCCAGCAGTTTAGAGGGGGGGCTAGGCGGGGAGCTGTTTTTT
many	TRBJ2-7	-	TRBV6-2/TRBV6-3	CASSYRGESYEQYF	TGTGCCAGCAGTTACAGGGGGGAATCCTACGAGCAGTACTTC
-	TRBJ2-7	-	TRBV20-1	CSARHSGTPSYEQYF	TGCAGTGCCCGACACTCCGGGACACCCTCCTACGAGCAGTACTTC
few	TRBJ2-7	-	TRBV28	CASSRSLGPYEQYF	TGTGCCAGCAGTCGCTCCCTGGGGCCCTACGAGCAGTACTTC
many	TRBJ2-3	-	TRBV7-6	CASSSKNTDTQYF	TGTGCCAGCAGCTCCAAAAACACAGATACGCAGTATTTT